This T cell receptor beta chain was recovered during a study of cytomegalovirus exposure and HLA in healthy donors. Study-wide findings and caveats: When presence/absence was analysed, sequencing depth was taken to be roughly uniform across donors. In vitro testing confirmed a few CMV-associated chains as specific for CMV antigens. In a later analysis, several top co-occurrence clusters appeared linked to parvovirus B19, influenza, CMV and Epstein-Barr virus.

Concerning this clone: Its antigen is unknown.

V was clipped by 6 bases and J by 6 bases; unmatched bases: 9. Germline V gene sequence: CDR1 SNHLY, CDR2 FYNNEI. The CDR3 is 14 amino acids. The PCR had 60 Vbeta and 13 Jbeta primers. Clones were read by immunoSEQ multiplex PCR, and TCRdb kept only the in-frame ones, dropping some. The table records around 83,000 clones, around 80% of them present only once. The chain combines TRBV2 with TRBJ1-2; TRBD1 matches at 8 bases. The receptor was isolated from a male donor in good health and CMV-seropositive. What was sequenced was PBMCs. The CDR3 coding sequence is TGTGCCAGCAGCCGACAGGGGTTAGGAAATGGCTACACCTTC. Translating it yields CASSRQGLGNGYTF.